These 21 T cell receptor beta chains originate from one sample sequenced in a study of blood T cell repertoires in COVID-19. Repertoires were generated with immunoSEQ multiplex PCR, while TCRdb's copy carries only in-frame clones and drops some. This table has over 200,000 clones, about four fifths appearing once. What was sequenced was peripheral blood. Receptor source: a man at least 80 years old with acute or convalescent COVID-19.

The chain couples TRBV29-1 to TRBJ2-3; 8 bases are a match to TRBD1. The CDR3 has 13 residues. CDR1 is SQVTM, CDR2 ANQGSEA, per germline. V was clipped by 7 bases and J by 0 bases; unmatched bases: 3. The CDR3 DNA sequence: TGCAGCGCGGGGGACAGGAGCACAGATACGCAGTATTTT. Its translation: CSAGDRSTDTQYF.

V is TRBV25-1 and J is TRBJ1-2; the match to TRBD1 covers 8 bases. The CDR3 is made up of 15 amino acids. J gave up 8 bases and V 4 bases, and 12 bases lay outside the gene matches. Germline-derived CDR1 and CDR2 are MGHDK and SYGVNS. DNA of the CDR3: TGTGCCAGCAGTGGCTGGACAGGGTCTTTCGAGGGCTACACCTTC. It specifies CASSGWTGSFEGYTF.

V gene TRBV2 combines with J gene TRBJ2-7; D ambiguous. Germline CDR1 reads SNHLY; CDR2 reads FYNNEI. The CDR3 is 14 amino acids. The V and J ends lost 1 base and 2 bases respectively, with 9 bases between them. The CDR3 bases are TGTGCCAGCAGTGAAGGCCAGGATCCCTACGAGCAGTACTTC. This sequence encodes CASSEGQDPYEQYF.

The chain couples TRBV30 to TRBJ2-7, with 13 bases aligning to TRBD2. The germline gives CDR1 GTSNPN, CDR2 SVGIG (reference sequence). The CDR3 is 17 residues long. CDR3 sequence (DNA): TGTGCTCTGGAGGCTGGACTAGCGGGGGCCAGCTCCTACGAGCAGTACTTC. Translating it yields CALEAGLAGASSYEQYF.

The chain recombines TRBV28 with TRBJ1-1; maybe TRBD1 (5 bases). Germline values: CDR1 MDHEN, CDR2 SYDVKM. Between the trimmed V and J ends, which lost 4 bases and 1 base, there was a span of 7 bases. The CDR3 totals 13 residues. CDR3 sequence reads: CASSYRRNTEAFF. CDR3 bases: TGTGCCAGCAGTTACAGGAGGAACACTGAAGCTTTCTTT.

The CDR3 coding sequence is TGTGCCAGCAGCGCCCGACTAGCGGGGGGCGCCTACGAGCAGTACTTC. Translating it yields CASSARLAGGAYEQYF. The chain combines TRBV7-6 with TRBJ2-7, with 13 bases aligning to TRBD2. Germline values: CDR1 SGHVS, CDR2 FNYEAQ. The CDR3 contains 16 residues. Losses at the gene ends were 5 bases for V and 2 bases for J; bases not matched to a gene: 6.

The V and J genes are TRBV30 and TRBJ1-2; 10 bases map to TRBD1. Germline lookup yields CDR1 GTSNPN and CDR2 SVGIG (reference sequence). Unmatched junction bases numbered 6, after V lost 1 base and J lost 1 base. This CDR3 is built from 16 residues. The CDR3 reads CAWSGATGGDNYGYTF. DNA of the CDR3: TGTGCCTGGAGTGGCGCGACAGGGGGCGATAACTATGGCTACACCTTC. The full variable domain, its missing parts supplied by reference TRBV30 and TRBJ1-2, is SQTIHQWPATLVQPVGSPLSLECTVEGTSNPNLYWYRQAAGRGLQLLFYSVGIGQISSEVPQNLSASRPQDRQFILSSKKLLLSDSGFYLCAWSGATGGDNYGYTFGSGTRLTVV.

The chain joins TRBV2 to TRBJ1-4, with D possibly matching TRBD1 (5 bases). The V end lost 6 bases, the J end lost 8 bases, and 13 bases lay between the germline ends. Germline CDR1 reads SNHLY; CDR2 reads FYNNEI. The CDR3 consists of 13 residues. DNA of the CDR3: TGTGCCAGCAGGCAACAGGCGGAAGAAAAACTGTTTTTT. Its protein product is CASRQQAEEKLFF. Based on the CDR3 plus reference TRBV2 and TRBJ1-4, the full variable domain is EPEVTQTPSHQVTQMGQEVILRCVPISNHLYFYWYRQILGQKVEFLVSFYNNEISEKSEIFDDQFSVERPDGSNFTLKIRSTKLEDSAMYFCASRQQAEEKLFFGSGTQLSVL.

V is TRBV28 and J is TRBJ1-3; D is unclear. Germline V gene lookup returns CDR1 MDHEN and CDR2 SYDVKM. There are 15 residues in the CDR3. The V gene lost 5 bases and the J gene lost 0 bases, with 11 bases spanning the gap. The CDR3 bases are TGTGCCAGCAGTCCCGGGAGAAGCTCTGGAAACACCATATATTTT. It codes for CASSPGRSSGNTIYF.

The chain has TRBV19 and TRBJ2-2; D might be TRBD1 (6 bases). CDR3 length: 16 residues. CDR1 and CDR2 (germline): LNHDA, SQIVND (reference sequence). V was shortened by 6 bases and J by 1 base, with 15 bases between the two germline ends. CDR3 residues: CASSTLFRGNTGELFF. In nucleotides, the CDR3 is TGTGCCAGTAGCACCCTGTTCAGGGGGAACACCGGGGAGCTGTTTTTT.

The table lists this clone with a few counts. The rearrangement uses TRBV7-9 and TRBJ1-2, with unresolved D. The V gene lost 7 bases and the J gene lost 2 bases, with 14 bases spanning the gap. This CDR3 is built from 14 residues. Per germline, CDR1 SEHNR and CDR2 FQNEAQ (reference sequence). The CDR3 coding sequence is TGTGCCAGCATTTCTAGTCCCGGGAACTATGGCTACACCTTC. This sequence encodes CASISSPGNYGYTF.

The chain recombines TRBV12-3 or TRBV12-4 with TRBJ1-6; no firm D call. Trimming pared 3 bases from V and 10 bases from J, leaving 10 bases between. The CDR3 covers 13 residues. The CDR3: CASSFVGGSPLHF. The CDR3 nucleotides are TGTGCCAGCAGTTTTGTCGGAGGGTCACCCCTCCACTTT.

The J gene is TRBJ2-1, the V gene TRBV9; 10 nucleotides align to TRBD2. V shed 2 bases, J shed 8 bases, and the junction held 7 bases outside the gene matches. The CDR3 length is 15 residues. Germline V gene lookup returns CDR1 SGDLS and CDR2 YYNGEE. CDR3 loop: CASSVSSGSFDEQFF. The CDR3 nucleotides read TGTGCCAGCAGCGTGTCTAGCGGGAGTTTCGATGAGCAGTTCTTC.

The J gene is TRBJ1-5, the V gene TRBV21-1; TRBD1, as called in the table, went unchecked against the DNA. TRBV21-1 is a recognized pseudogene. This CDR3 has 14 amino acids. The CDR3 region has the DNA TGTGCCAGCATAGGGGGACAGGGCAATCAGCCCCAGCATTTT. Its protein product is CASIGGQGNQPQHF.

The count of this clone is one. The chain employs TRBV4-1 and TRBJ2-1; tentatively, D is TRBD2 (5 bases). V was shortened by 3 bases and J by 3 bases, with 12 bases between the two germline ends. The CDR3 has 15 amino acids. In germline, CDR1 is MGHRA, CDR2 YSYEKL. The CDR3 coding sequence is TGCGCCAGCAGCCACCAAAGCGGAAACTACAATGAGCAGTTCTTC. Encoded protein: CASSHQSGNYNEQFF.

This chain joins TRBV28 and TRBJ1-1, with 7 nucleotides matching TRBD1. Germline CDR1 MDHEN, CDR2 SYDVKM. This CDR3 spans 14 amino acids. V shed 1 base and J 8 bases; nucleotides not matched to a gene: 7. The DNA of the CDR3 is TGTGCCAGCAGTTTATCAGGGGGTTCAGGAGAAGCTTTCTTT. Residues: CASSLSGGSGEAFF. The full variable domain, with the rest looked up from reference TRBV28 and TRBJ1-1, is DVKVTQSSRYLVKRTGEKVFLECVQDMDHENMFWYRQDPGLGLRLIYFSYDVKMKEKGDIPEGYSVSREKKERFSLILESASTNQTSMYLCASSLSGGSGEAFFGQGTRLTVV.

CDR3 bases: TGTGCCAGCAGCTTATCAGGGGCCGGGGAGCAGTTCTTC. This translates into CASSLSGAGEQFF. V and J are TRBV11-2 and TRBJ2-1; possibly TRBD1 for D (6 bases). Germline CDR1 and CDR2: SGHAT and FQNNGV. Trimming left V 2 bases short and J 10 bases short, with 12 bases between. CDR3 length: 13 amino acids.

V usage is TRBV5-1 and J usage is TRBJ1-1, with 10 positions matching TRBD1. CDR3 length: 15 amino acids. Germline loops: CDR1 SGHRS, CDR2 YFSETQ. The ends lost 0 bases at V and 7 bases at J; junction bases unmatched: 6. The CDR3 DNA sequence: TGCGCCAGCAGCTTGGCCGGGACAGGGGTGGATGAAGCTTTCTTT. Translating it yields CASSLAGTGVDEAFF.

The V gene is TRBV7-8, the J gene TRBJ1-5, with D unclear. The CDR3 loop spans 12 amino acids. In germline, CDR1 is SGHVS, CDR2 FQNEAQ. Deletions cut 5 bases from V and 9 bases from J, with 11 bases between. CDR3 protein: CASSPPESPQHF. The CDR3 DNA sequence: TGTGCCAGCAGCCCGCCCGAGTCGCCCCAGCATTTT. The variable domain in full, completed from reference TRBV7-8 and TRBJ1-5, reads GAGVSQSPRYKVAKRGQDVALRCDPISGHVSLFWYQQALGQGPEFLTYFQNEAQLDKSGLPSDRFFAERPEGSVSTLKIQRTQQEDSAVYLCASSPPESPQHFGDGTRLSIL.

The CDR3 sequence is CASSSGTRAYEQYF. DNA for the CDR3: TGTGCCAGCAGTTCGGGGACAAGAGCCTACGAGCAGTACTTC. J is TRBJ2-7 and V is TRBV6-5; D possibly corresponds to TRBD1 (6 bases). Germline values: CDR1 MNHEY, CDR2 SVGAGI. The germline V and J ends were trimmed by 4 bases and 2 bases, with 12 bases remaining between them. This CDR3 is 14 amino acids long.

The chain links TRBV6-5 to TRBJ2-7, with 12 bases fitting TRBD1. CDR3 length: 14 amino acids. With 6 bases clipped from V and 8 bases from J, the junction kept 8 bases outside the gene matches. Germline CDR1 MNHEY, CDR2 SVGAGI. The CDR3, as DNA: TGTGCCAGCAGGCCGGGACAGGGGGCGGCGAAGCAGTACTTC. As protein: CASRPGQGAAKQYF.